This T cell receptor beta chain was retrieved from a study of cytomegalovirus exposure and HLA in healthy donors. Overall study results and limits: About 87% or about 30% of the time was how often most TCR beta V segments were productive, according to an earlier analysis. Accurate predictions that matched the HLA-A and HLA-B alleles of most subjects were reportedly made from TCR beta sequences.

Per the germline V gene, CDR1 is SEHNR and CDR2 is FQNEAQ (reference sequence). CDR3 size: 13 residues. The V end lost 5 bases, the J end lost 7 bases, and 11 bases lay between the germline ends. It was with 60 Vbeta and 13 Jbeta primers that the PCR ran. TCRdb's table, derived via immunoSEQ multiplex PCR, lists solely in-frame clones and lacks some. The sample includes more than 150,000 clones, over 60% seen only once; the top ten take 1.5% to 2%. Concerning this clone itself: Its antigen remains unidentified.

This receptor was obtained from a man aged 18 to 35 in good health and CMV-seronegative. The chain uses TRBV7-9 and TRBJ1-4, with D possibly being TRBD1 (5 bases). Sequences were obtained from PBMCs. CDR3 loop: CASSLGGGEKLFF. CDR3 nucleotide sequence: TGTGCCAGCAGCCTCGGGGGAGGTGAAAAACTGTTTTTT.